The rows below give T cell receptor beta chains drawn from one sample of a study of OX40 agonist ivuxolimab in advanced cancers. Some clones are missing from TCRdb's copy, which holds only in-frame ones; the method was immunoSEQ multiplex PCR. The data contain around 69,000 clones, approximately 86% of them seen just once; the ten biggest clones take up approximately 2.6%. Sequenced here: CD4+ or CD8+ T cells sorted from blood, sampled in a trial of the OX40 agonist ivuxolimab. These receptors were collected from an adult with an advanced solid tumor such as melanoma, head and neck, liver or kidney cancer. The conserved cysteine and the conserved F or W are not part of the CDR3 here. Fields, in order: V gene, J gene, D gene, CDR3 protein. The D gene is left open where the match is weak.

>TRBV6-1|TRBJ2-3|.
ASSLLTSTDTQY
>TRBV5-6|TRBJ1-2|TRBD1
ASSLEQGIKYGYT
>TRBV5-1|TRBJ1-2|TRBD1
ASSLAEGTGGNGYT
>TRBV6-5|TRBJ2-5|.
ASSYAGAGETQY
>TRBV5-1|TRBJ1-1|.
ASSLTGGHEAF
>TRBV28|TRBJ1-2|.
ASIQWGGSYGYT
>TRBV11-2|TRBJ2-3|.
ASSLDLPLLQSTDTQY
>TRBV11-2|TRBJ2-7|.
ASSLVPQSYEQY
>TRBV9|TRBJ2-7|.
ASSVGRQGGAASTDEQY
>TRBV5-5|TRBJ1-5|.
ASSPRTDNQPQH
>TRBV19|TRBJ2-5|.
ASSPGRLQETQY
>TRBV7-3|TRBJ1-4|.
ASSPGLGTNEKLF
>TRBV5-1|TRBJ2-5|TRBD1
ASSSGTGEETQY
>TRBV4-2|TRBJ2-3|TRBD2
ASGTSGGADTQY
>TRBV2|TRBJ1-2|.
ASSEEGFVYGYT
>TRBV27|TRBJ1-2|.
ASGPHNYGYT
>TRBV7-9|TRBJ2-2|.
ASRRIGELF
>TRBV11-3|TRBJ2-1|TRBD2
ASSLDGSAGGREQF
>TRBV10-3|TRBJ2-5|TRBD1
ATALTGEETQY
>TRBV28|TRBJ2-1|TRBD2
ASSLGGSGRTEQF
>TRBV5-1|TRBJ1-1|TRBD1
ASSWYDRGTPNTEAF
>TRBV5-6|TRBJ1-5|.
ASSLSSNQPQH
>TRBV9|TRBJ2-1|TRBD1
ASSVVVGQGYEQF
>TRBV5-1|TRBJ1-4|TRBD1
ASSPGTGGEKLF